The source of this TCR beta chain is a study of blood T cell repertoires in COVID-19. Overall study: Spain, Italy and the United States supplied samples that represented acute and convalescent COVID-19. PBMCs, B-cell-depleted T cells, or T cells provided the cDNA or gDNA that made up the material.

How the authors handled the data: By means of reference gene primer amplification, nucleated cell counts were estimated. The assay was immunoSEQ multiplex PCR, and TCRdb's table has in-frame clones only and misses some. V, J and clone size are those of that table, while D and trimming were read from the DNA. The sample has about 400,000 clones, roughly 90% seen once; the top ten hold roughly 1.2%. Germline V gene lookup returns CDR1 LGHNA and CDR2 YNFKEQ. Trimming removed 1 base at V and 4 bases at J, with 8 bases between. This CDR3 is 14 amino acids long. The V and J genes are TRBV4-2 and TRBJ1-5; D not certain. This receptor was obtained from a man aged 35 to 55 with acute or convalescent COVID-19. Specimen: peripheral blood. DNA of the CDR3: TGTGCCAGCAGCCAAGTTGGAGGTAATCAGCCCCAGCATTTT. It is translated as CASSQVGGNQPQHF.